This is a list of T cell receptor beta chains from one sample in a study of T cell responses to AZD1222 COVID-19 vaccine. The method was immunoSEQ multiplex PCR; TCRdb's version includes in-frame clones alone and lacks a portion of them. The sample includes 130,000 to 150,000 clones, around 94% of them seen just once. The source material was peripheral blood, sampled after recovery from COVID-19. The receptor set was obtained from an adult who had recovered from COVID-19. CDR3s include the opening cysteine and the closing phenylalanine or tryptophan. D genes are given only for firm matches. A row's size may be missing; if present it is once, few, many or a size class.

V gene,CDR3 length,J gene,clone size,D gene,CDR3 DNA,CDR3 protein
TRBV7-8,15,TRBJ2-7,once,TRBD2,TGTGCCAGCAGCCCCCCAGGAACTAGCGAGTACGAGCAGTACTTC,CASSPPGTSEYEQYF
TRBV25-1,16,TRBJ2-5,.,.,TGTGCCAGCAGTGAAGTAGGGGGGCCCTCCCGGGAGACCCAGTACTTC,CASSEVGGPSRETQYF
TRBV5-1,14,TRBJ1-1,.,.,TGCGCCAGCAGCTTGGGGGACATCGACACTGAAGCTTTCTTT,CASSLGDIDTEAFF
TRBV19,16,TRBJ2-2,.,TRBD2,TGTGCCAGTAGTAAAACTAGCGGTGTAAGCACCGGGGAGCTGTTTTTT,CASSKTSGVSTGELFF
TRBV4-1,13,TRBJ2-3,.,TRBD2,TGCGCCAGCAGGCCTAGCGGGGCAGATACGCAGTATTTT,CASRPSGADTQYF
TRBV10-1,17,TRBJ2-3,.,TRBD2,TGCGCCAGCAGTGAGTCGGGGACTAGCGGGGGCACAGATACGCAGTATTTT,CASSESGTSGGTDTQYF
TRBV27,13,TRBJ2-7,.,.,TGTGCCAGCAGTTTGGCCAGGGCATACGAGCAGTACTTC,CASSLARAYEQYF
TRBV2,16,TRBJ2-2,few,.,TGTGCCAGCAGTGCCCGAGTGGCCCTGAACACCGGGGAGCTGTTTTTT,CASSARVALNTGELFF
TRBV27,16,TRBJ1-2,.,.,TGTGCCAGCAGTTTATCGGGGCAGACCCGTAACTATGGCTACACCTTC,CASSLSGQTRNYGYTF
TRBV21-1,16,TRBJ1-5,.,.,TGTGCCAGCAGCCCCCTCGAAGGGCAGGGTTATCAGCCCCAGCATTTT,CASSPLEGQGYQPQHF
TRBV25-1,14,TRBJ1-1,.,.,TGTGCCAGCAGTCCACAGGGAAGGAACACTGAAGCTTTCTTT,CASSPQGRNTEAFF
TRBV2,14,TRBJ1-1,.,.,TGTGCCAGCAAAATCAGAGTAATGAACACTGAAGCTTTCTTT,CASKIRVMNTEAFF
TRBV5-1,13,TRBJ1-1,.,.,TGCGCCAGCAGCTTGGCCTTGAACACTGAAGCTTTCTTT,CASSLALNTEAFF
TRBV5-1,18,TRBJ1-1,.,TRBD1,TGCGCCAGCAGTTTTGGTCCAGGACAGGGGCCTTTAAACACTGAAGCTTTCTTT,CASSFGPGQGPLNTEAFF
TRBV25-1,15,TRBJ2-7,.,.,TGTGCCAGCAGTGAATCTCAGCTAGGAACAAGCGAGCAGTACTTC,CASSESQLGTSEQYF
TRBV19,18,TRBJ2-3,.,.,TGTGCCAGTAGTATCACGGCGGGATCCCCTGGGCGGACAGATACGCAGTATTTT,CASSITAGSPGRTDTQYF
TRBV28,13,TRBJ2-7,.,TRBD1,TGTGCCAGCAGTCCTCAGGGGGCGGGGGAGCAGTACTTC,CASSPQGAGEQYF
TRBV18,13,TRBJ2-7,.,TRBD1,TGTGCCAGCTCACCGGGACAGTCCTACGAGCAGTACTTC,CASSPGQSYEQYF
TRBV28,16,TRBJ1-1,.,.,TGTGCCAGCAGCCCTAAACGCCTGACACGGAGGACTGAAGCTTTCTTT,CASSPKRLTRRTEAFF
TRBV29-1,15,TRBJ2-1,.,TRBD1,TGCAGCGGATACAGGGGGCAAGACTCCTACAATGAGCAGTTCTTC,CSGYRGQDSYNEQFF
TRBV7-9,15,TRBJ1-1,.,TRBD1,TGTGCCAGCAGCTTGAGGACAGGGGTGGGAACTGAAGCTTTCTTT,CASSLRTGVGTEAFF
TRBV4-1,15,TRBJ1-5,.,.,TGCGCCAGCAGCCAAGAGGGGGGGGGCAATCAGCCCCAGCATTTT,CASSQEGGGNQPQHF
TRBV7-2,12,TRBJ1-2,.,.,TGTGCCAGCAGCTGGGCAAGCTATGGCTACACCTTC,CASSWASYGYTF
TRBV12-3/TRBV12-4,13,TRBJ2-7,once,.,TGTGCCAGCAGTGGGGACGCAGTATACGAGCAGTACTTC,CASSGDAVYEQYF
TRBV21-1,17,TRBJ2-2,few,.,TGTGCCAGCAGCAAGAGGCAGGCTGAAACGAACACCGGGGAGCTGTTTTTT,CASSKRQAETNTGELFF
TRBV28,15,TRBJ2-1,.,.,TGTGCCAGCAGTTTAGCCACTAGGTCCCACAATGAGCAGTTCTTC,CASSLATRSHNEQFF
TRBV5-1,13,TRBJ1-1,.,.,TGCGCCAGCAGCCCGGGACCGTTACCTGAAGCTTTCTTT,CASSPGPLPEAFF
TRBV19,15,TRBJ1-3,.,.,TGTGCCAGTAGTATCTGGACAGACTCTGGAAACACCATATATTTT,CASSIWTDSGNTIYF
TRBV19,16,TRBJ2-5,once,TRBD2,TGTGCCAGTAGGAGACTAGCGGGAGGTGCGGAAGAGACCCAGTACTTC,CASRRLAGGAEETQYF
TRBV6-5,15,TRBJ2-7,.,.,TGTGCCAGCACCCAGGGACTTCCTAGCTCCTACGAGCAGTACTTC,CASTQGLPSSYEQYF
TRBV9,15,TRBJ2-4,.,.,TGTGCCAGCAGCGTAGAGGGGCGAGCCAAAAACATTCAGTACTTC,CASSVEGRAKNIQYF
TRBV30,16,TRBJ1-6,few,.,TGTGCCTGGAGTAGGGACCGGGGACCGATTAATTCACCCCTCCACTTT,CAWSRDRGPINSPLHF
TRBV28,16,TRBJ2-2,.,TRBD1,TGTGCCAGCAGTTTATGGACAGGGGCTAACACCGGGGAGCTGTTTTTT,CASSLWTGANTGELFF
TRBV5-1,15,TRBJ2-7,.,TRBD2,TGCGCCAGCAGCCTTTTTAGCGGGACTACCTACGAGCAGTACTTC,CASSLFSGTTYEQYF
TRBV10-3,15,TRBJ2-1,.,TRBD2,TGTGCCATCAGGCTAAGCGGGAACTCTTACAATGAGCAGTTCTTC,CAIRLSGNSYNEQFF
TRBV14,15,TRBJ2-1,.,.,TGTGCCAGCAGCCTCCACTGGCCGGTGTCGAATGAGCAGTTCTTC,CASSLHWPVSNEQFF
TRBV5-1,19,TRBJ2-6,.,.,TGCGCCAGCAGCGGAGTACAGGGTGGGGTTAACTCTGGGGCCAACGTCCTGACTTTC,CASSGVQGGVNSGANVLTF
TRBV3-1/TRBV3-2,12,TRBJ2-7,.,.,TGTGCCAGCAGCCAAAAGCCCTACGAGCAGTACTTC,CASSQKPYEQYF
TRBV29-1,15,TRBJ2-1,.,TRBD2,TGCAGCGTTGAGGGACTAGCGGGAGACCTCGATGAGCAGTTCTTC,CSVEGLAGDLDEQFF
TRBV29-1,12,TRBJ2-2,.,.,TGCAGCGTTGAAAGGGGAGCCGGGGAGCTGTTTTTT,CSVERGAGELFF
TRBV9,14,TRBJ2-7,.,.,TGTGCCAGCAGCTCCGGGACATTTCCCTACGAGCAGTACTTC,CASSSGTFPYEQYF
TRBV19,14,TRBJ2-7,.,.,TGTGCCAGTAGTAGGCAGGGGAGATCCTACGAGCAGTACTTC,CASSRQGRSYEQYF
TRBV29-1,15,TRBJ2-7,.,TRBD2,TGCAGCGTAGGGACTAGCGGGGCTCAGGAGTACGAGCAGTACTTC,CSVGTSGAQEYEQYF
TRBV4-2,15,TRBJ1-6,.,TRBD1,TGTGCCAGCAGCCTTCAGGGGGCAGAGGGTTCACCCCTCCACTTT,CASSLQGAEGSPLHF
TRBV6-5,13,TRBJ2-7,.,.,TGTGCCAGCAGTTGGAGCGGAGCCTACGAGCAGTACTTC,CASSWSGAYEQYF
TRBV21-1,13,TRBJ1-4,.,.,TGTGCCAGCAGCGATGGGACAGGGGAAAAACTGTTTTTT,CASSDGTGEKLFF
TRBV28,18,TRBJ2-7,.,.,TGTGCCAGCAGTTTTACTGTCCGTATGATTATGAGCTCCTACGAGCAGTACTTC,CASSFTVRMIMSSYEQYF
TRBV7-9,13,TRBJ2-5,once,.,TGTGCCAGCAGCGTGACGGCTCAAGAGACCCAGTACTTC,CASSVTAQETQYF
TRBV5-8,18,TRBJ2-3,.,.,TGTGCCAGCAGCCGCGGTTTCGGGGCAGGAGGAGGCACAGATACGCAGTATTTT,CASSRGFGAGGGTDTQYF
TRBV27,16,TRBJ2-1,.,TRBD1,TGTGCCAGCAGTCCGGGACAGGGATTTCCCTACAATGAGCAGTTCTTC,CASSPGQGFPYNEQFF
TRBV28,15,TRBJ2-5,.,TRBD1,TGTGCCAGCAGTCCACCGGACAGGGGTCGGGAGACCCAGTACTTC,CASSPPDRGRETQYF
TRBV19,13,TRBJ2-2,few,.,TGTGCCAGTACCCTACTTGGGGGGAGGGAGCTGTTTTTT,CASTLLGGRELFF